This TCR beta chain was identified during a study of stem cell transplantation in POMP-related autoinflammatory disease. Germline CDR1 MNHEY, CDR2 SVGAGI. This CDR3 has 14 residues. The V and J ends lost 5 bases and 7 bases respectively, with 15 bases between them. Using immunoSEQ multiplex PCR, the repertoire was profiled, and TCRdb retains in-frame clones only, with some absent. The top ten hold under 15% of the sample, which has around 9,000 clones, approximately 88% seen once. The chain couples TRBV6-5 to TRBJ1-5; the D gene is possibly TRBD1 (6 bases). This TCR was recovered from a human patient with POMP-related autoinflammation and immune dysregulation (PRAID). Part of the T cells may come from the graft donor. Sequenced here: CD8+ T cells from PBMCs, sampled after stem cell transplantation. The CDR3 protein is CASSPRGLDQPQHF. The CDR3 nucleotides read TGTGCCAGCAGTCCTCGGGGGCTGGACCAGCCCCAGCATTTT.